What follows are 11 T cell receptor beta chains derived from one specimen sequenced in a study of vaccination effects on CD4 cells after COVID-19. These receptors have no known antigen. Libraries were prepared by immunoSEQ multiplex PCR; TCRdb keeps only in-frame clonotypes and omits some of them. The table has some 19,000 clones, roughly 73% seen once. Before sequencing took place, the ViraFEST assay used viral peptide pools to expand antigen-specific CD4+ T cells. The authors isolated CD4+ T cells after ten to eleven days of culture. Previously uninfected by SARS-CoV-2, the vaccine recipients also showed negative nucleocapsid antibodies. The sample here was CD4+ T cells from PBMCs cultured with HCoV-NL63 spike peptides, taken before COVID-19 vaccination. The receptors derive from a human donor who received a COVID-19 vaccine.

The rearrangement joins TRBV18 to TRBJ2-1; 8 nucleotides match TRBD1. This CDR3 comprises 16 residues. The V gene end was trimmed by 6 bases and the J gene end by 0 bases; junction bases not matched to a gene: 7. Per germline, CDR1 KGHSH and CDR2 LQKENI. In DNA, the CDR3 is TGTGCCAGCTCCGCCGCAACAGGGGGCTCCTACAATGAGCAGTTCTTC. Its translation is CASSAATGGSYNEQFF.

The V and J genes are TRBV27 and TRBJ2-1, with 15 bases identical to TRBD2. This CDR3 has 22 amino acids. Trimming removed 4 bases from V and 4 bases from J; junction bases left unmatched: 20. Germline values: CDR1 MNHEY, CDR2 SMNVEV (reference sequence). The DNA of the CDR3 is TGTGCCAGCAGTTCCAACCGGCCGGGACTAGCGGGAGGAAGGGGGGTATACAATGAGCAGTTCTTC. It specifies CASSSNRPGLAGGRGVYNEQFF.

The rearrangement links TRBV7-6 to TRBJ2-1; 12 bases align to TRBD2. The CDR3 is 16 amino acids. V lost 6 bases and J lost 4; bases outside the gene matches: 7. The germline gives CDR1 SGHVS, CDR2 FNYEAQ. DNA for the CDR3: TGTGCCAGCAGTTTTCTCGGACTAGCGGGATACAATGAGCAGTTCTTC. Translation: CASSFLGLAGYNEQFF. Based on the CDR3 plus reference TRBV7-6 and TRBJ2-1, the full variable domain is GAGVSQSPRYKVTKRGQDVALRCDPISGHVSLYWYRQALGQGPEFLTYFNYEAQQDKSGLPNDRFSAERPEGSISTLTIQRTEQRDSAMYRCASSFLGLAGYNEQFFGPGTRLTVL.

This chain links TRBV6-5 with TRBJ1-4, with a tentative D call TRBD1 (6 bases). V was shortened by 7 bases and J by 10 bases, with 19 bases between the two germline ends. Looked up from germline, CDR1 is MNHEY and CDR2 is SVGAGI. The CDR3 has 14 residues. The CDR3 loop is CASTARGGGGKLFF. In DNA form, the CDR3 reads TGTGCCAGCACCGCCAGGGGTGGGGGAGGAAAACTGTTTTTT.

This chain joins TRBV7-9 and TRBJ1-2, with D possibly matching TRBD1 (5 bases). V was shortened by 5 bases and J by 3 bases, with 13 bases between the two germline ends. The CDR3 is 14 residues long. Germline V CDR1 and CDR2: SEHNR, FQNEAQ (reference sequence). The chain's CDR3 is CASSPSGDHYGYTF. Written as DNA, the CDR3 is TGTGCCAGCAGCCCCTCGGGGGATCACTATGGCTACACCTTC.

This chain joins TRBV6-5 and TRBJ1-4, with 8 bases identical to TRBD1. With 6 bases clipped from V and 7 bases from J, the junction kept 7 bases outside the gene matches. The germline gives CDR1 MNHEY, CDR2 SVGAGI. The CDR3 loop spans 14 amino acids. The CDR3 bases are TGTGCCAGCAGAACCGGGACAGGTAGTGAAAAACTGTTTTTT. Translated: CASRTGTGSEKLFF.

CDR3 sequence reads: CASSLLAGPAYEQYF. The CDR3 nucleotides read TGTGCCAGCAGCTTATTAGCGGGGCCCGCCTACGAGCAGTACTTC. The V gene is TRBV7-2, the J gene TRBJ2-7; TRBD2 matches at 8 bases. Losses at the gene ends were 2 bases for V and 2 bases for J; bases not matched to a gene: 5. There are 15 residues in the CDR3. Germline lookup yields CDR1 SGHTA and CDR2 FQGNSA.

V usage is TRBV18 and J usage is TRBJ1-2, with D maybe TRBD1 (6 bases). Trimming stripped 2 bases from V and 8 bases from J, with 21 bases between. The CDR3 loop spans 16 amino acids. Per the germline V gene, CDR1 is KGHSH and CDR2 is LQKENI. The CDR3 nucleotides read TGTGCCAGCTCACCATCGTCTTTGGGGGGGGCGCAAGGCTACACCTTC. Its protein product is CASSPSSLGGAQGYTF.

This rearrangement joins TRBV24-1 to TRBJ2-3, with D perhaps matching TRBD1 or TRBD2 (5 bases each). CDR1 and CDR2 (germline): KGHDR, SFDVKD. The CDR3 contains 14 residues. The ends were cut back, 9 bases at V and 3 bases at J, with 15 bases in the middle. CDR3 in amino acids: CATGTDLMTDTQYF. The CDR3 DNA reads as TGTGCCACCGGGACCGACTTAATGACAGATACGCAGTATTTT.

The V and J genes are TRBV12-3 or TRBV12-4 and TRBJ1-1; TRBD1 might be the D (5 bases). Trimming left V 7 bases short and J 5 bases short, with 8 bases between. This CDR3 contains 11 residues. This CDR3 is CASNGGTEAFF. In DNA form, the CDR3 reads TGTGCCAGCAATGGGGGGACTGAAGCTTTCTTT.

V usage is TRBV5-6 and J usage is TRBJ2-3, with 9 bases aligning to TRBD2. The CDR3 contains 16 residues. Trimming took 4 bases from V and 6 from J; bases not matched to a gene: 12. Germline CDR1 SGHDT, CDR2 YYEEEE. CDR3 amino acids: CASSGPLRGGVDTQYF. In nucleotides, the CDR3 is TGTGCCAGCAGCGGTCCTTTGCGGGGGGGGGTGGATACGCAGTATTTT. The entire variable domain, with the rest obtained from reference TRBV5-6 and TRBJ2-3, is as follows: DAGVTQSPTHLIKTRGQQVTLRCSPKSGHDTVSWYQQALGQGPQFIFQYYEEEERQRGNFPDRFSGHQFPNYSSELNVNALLLGDSALYLCASSGPLRGGVDTQYFGPGTRLTVL.